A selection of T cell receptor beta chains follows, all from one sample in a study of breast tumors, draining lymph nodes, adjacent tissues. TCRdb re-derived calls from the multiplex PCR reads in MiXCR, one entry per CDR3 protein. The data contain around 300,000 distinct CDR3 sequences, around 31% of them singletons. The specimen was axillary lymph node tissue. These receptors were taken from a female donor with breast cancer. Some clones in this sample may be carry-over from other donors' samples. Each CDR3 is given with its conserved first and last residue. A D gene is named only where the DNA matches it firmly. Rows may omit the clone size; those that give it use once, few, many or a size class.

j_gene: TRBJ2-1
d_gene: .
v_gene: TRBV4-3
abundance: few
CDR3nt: TGCGCCAGCAGCCAAACACCCTTATCCTACAATGAGCAGTTCTTC
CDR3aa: CASSQTPLSYNEQFF

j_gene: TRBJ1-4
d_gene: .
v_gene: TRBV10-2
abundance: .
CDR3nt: TGCGCCAGCAGGGAGATAGCAGGCGAAAAACTGTTTTTT
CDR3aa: CASREIAGEKLFF

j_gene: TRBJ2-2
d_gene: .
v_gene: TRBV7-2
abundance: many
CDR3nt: TGTGCCAGCAGCTTAGGACTAGGTGCCGGGGAGCTGTTTTTT
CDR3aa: CASSLGLGAGELFF

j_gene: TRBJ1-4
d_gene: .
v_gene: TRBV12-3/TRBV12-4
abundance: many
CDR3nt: TGTGCCAGCAGTCCTGGGACGGGGAATGAAAAACTGTTTTTT
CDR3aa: CASSPGTGNEKLFF

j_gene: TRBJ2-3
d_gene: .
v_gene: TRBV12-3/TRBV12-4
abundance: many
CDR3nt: TGTGCCAGCAGTATAACAGGCACAGATACGCAGTATTTT
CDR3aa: CASSITGTDTQYF

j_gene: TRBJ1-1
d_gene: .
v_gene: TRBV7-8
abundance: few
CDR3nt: TGTGCCAGCAGCCCCCCGAGGGGGGCCCGCACTGAAGCTTTCTTT
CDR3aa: CASSPPRGARTEAFF

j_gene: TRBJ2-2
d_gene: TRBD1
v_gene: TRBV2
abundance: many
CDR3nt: TGTGCCAGCAGTGGAATGAACAGGGGGCGCGGGGAGCTGTTTTTT
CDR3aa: CASSGMNRGRGELFF

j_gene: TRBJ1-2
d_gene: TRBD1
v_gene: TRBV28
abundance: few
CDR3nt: TGTGCCAGCAGTTTATACCGGGACAGGGGCTACACCTTC
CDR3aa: CASSLYRDRGYTF

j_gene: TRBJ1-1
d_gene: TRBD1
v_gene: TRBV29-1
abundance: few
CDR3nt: TGCAGCGTTGCAGGGGGTGGGACTAAGGACACTGAAGCTTTCTTT
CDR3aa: CSVAGGGTKDTEAFF

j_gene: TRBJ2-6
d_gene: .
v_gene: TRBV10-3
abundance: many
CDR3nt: TGTGCCATCAGTGAGTCGGCTTCCGGGGCCAACGTCCTGACTTTC
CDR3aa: CAISESASGANVLTF

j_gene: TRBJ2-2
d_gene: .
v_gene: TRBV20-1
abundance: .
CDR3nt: TGCAGTTACGACAGGAACACCGGGGAGCTGTTTTTT
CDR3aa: CSYDRNTGELFF

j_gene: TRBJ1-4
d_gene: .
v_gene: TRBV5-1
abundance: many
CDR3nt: TGCGCCAGCAGCTTGGGGGTTGCTAATGAAAAACTGTTTTTT
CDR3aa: CASSLGVANEKLFF

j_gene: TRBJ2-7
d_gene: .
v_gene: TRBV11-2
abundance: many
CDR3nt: TGTGCCAGCAGCTCCTATGGGGGCCAAAGGAACGAGCAGTACTTC
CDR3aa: CASSSYGGQRNEQYF

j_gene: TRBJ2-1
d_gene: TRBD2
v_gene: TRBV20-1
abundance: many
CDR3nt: TGCAGTGCCCCATCCGGGACTAGCGGGAGAAATGAGCAGTTCTTC
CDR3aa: CSAPSGTSGRNEQFF

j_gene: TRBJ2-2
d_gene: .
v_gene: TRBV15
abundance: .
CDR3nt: TGTGCCACCAGCACCCGACGGACTAGCAGCTTAACAGGACAGGGGACCGGGGAGCTGTTTTTT
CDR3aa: CATSTRRTSSLTGQGTGELFF

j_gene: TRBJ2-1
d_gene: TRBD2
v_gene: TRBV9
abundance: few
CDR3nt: TGTGCCAGCAGCGTAGATACTAGCGGTGGGTCCTACACTGAGCAGTTCTTC
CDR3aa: CASSVDTSGGSYTEQFF

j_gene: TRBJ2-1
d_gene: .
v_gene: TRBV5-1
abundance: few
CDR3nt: TGCGCCAGCAGCTTGACAGATAATGAGCACTTCTTC
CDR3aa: CASSLTDNEHFF

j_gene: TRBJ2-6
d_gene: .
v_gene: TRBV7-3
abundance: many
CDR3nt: TGTGCCAGCAGCCAGGATTCTGGGGCCAACGTCCTGACTTTC
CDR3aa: CASSQDSGANVLTF

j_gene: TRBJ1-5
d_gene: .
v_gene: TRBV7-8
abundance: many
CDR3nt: TGTGCCAGCAGCTTACGATTGGGGGGGGCCCAGCCCCAGCATTTT
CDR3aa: CASSLRLGGAQPQHF

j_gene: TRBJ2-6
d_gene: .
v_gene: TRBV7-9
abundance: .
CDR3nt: TGTGCCAGCAGCTTTGACCCTGGGGGCAACGTCCTGACTTTC
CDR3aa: CASSFDPGGNVLTF

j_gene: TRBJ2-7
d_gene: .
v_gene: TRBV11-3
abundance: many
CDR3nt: TGTGCCAGCAGCTTAAGTGTGTACGAGCAGTACTTC
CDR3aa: CASSLSVYEQYF